A single T cell receptor (beta chain) is shown here with its context. Its specificity is unknown. The data were obtained in a study of OX40 agonist ivuxolimab in advanced cancers. Germline lookup yields CDR1 KGHSH and CDR2 LQKENI. CDR3 length: 16 amino acids. V was clipped by 4 bases and J by 6 bases, with 16 bases between them. Study conclusions and caveats: Expanded peripheral T cell antigen specificity was not determined. The average count of expanded clones was higher among CD8+ T cells than among CD4+.

Assay: immunoSEQ multiplex PCR; the TCRdb copy retains only in-frame clones and omits some. Of tens of thousands of clones listed, 85% to 90% are singletons. This chain connects TRBV18 to TRBJ1-6; D unresolved. The sequencing used CD4+ or CD8+ T cells sorted from blood, collected in a trial of the OX40 agonist ivuxolimab. The receptor was derived from an adult with an advanced solid tumor such as melanoma, head and neck, liver or kidney cancer. The CDR3 sequence: CASSLGGSDPNSPLHF. The CDR3 DNA reads as TGTGCCAGCTCACTGGGTGGATCGGACCCTAATTCACCCCTCCACTTT.